Listed below are T cell receptor beta chains from one sample, sequenced in a study of blood T cell repertoires in COVID-19. Profiled with immunoSEQ multiplex PCR; TCRdb holds only in-frame clones, not every one. Here the sample spans some 190,000 clones, nearly 90% being singletons. Sample: PBMCs or T cells enriched from blood (not recorded which). Every receptor here comes from a woman aged 40 to 50 with acute COVID-19. Each CDR3 is given with its conserved first and last residue. A D gene is named only where the DNA matches it firmly. Clone size is not always given. Where it is, it says once, few, many or a class for expanded clones.

clone_size: -
j_call: TRBJ2-1
d_call: TRBD2
v_call: TRBV9
cdr3_nt: TGTGCCAGCAGCGTAGGGGGACTAGAATCCTACAATGAGCAGTTCTTC
cdr3_aa: CASSVGGLESYNEQFF

clone_size: -
j_call: TRBJ2-1
d_call: TRBD2
v_call: TRBV29-1
cdr3_nt: TGCAGCGTAAGACTAGCGGGGGGAAATGAGCAGTTCTTC
cdr3_aa: CSVRLAGGNEQFF

clone_size: -
j_call: TRBJ1-1
d_call: -
v_call: TRBV29-1
cdr3_nt: TGCAGCGTCGGGGGGACTGAAGCTTTCTTT
cdr3_aa: CSVGGTEAFF

clone_size: -
j_call: TRBJ2-6
d_call: -
v_call: TRBV7-9
cdr3_nt: TGTGCCAGCAGCTTCCGGATCGGACAGCCCGGGGCCAACGTCCTGACTTTC
cdr3_aa: CASSFRIGQPGANVLTF

clone_size: -
j_call: TRBJ1-2
d_call: TRBD1
v_call: TRBV7-2
cdr3_nt: TGTGCCAGCAGCTTAGTCCAAGACAGGGACGGACTCTATGGCTACACCTTC
cdr3_aa: CASSLVQDRDGLYGYTF

clone_size: -
j_call: TRBJ1-2
d_call: TRBD1
v_call: TRBV18
cdr3_nt: TGTGCCAGCTCATCCGGACAGGGGTCCGGCTACACCTTC
cdr3_aa: CASSSGQGSGYTF

clone_size: -
j_call: TRBJ2-7
d_call: -
v_call: TRBV6-1
cdr3_nt: TGTGCCAGCAGTGAAGTAAGGGGAAGGGCCTACGAGCAGTACTTC
cdr3_aa: CASSEVRGRAYEQYF

clone_size: -
j_call: TRBJ2-2
d_call: -
v_call: TRBV5-1
cdr3_nt: TGCGCCAGCAGCGCTCTAGACCCCGGGGAGCTGTTTTTT
cdr3_aa: CASSALDPGELFF

clone_size: few
j_call: TRBJ1-1
d_call: TRBD1
v_call: TRBV5-5
cdr3_nt: TGTGCCAGCAGCTTGGGGACAGGACCGAGGGAAGCTTTCTTT
cdr3_aa: CASSLGTGPREAFF

clone_size: -
j_call: TRBJ2-3
d_call: TRBD1
v_call: TRBV27
cdr3_nt: TGTGCCAGCAGGCGGACAGGGGTCACAGATACGCAGTATTTT
cdr3_aa: CASRRTGVTDTQYF

clone_size: once
j_call: TRBJ1-6
d_call: TRBD1
v_call: TRBV7-2
cdr3_nt: TGTGCCAGCAGCTTAGTCGGGCGACAGGGGGGGATAGATAATTCACCCCTCCACTTT
cdr3_aa: CASSLVGRQGGIDNSPLHF

clone_size: -
j_call: TRBJ2-5
d_call: TRBD2
v_call: TRBV7-3
cdr3_nt: TGTGCCAGCAGCTTAATAGCGGGGGGTATGGAGACCCAGTACTTC
cdr3_aa: CASSLIAGGMETQYF

clone_size: -
j_call: TRBJ2-3
d_call: TRBD1
v_call: TRBV27
cdr3_nt: TGTGCCAGCACTCTAGTCGGGACAGGGGGGCCAGATACGCAGTATTTT
cdr3_aa: CASTLVGTGGPDTQYF

clone_size: -
j_call: TRBJ2-6
d_call: TRBD2
v_call: TRBV9
cdr3_nt: TGTGCCAGCAGCGCCCGGACTAGCGGGCCCTCTGGGGCCAACGTCCTGACTTTC
cdr3_aa: CASSARTSGPSGANVLTF

clone_size: -
j_call: TRBJ1-1
d_call: -
v_call: TRBV5-6
cdr3_nt: TGTGCCAGCAGCTTGTGGGGAGTAGAGCCGAACACTGAAGCTTTCTTT
cdr3_aa: CASSLWGVEPNTEAFF

clone_size: -
j_call: TRBJ1-1
d_call: -
v_call: TRBV13
cdr3_nt: TGTGCCAGCAGCTCAGGGAGGAGGATGTTAGAGGTTTTGGTGGGAGGCACTGAAGCTTTCTTT
cdr3_aa: CASSSGRRMLEVLVGGTEAFF

clone_size: -
j_call: TRBJ1-2
d_call: TRBD1
v_call: TRBV5-1
cdr3_nt: TGCGCCAGCAGCGCGGGACAGGGGGGAAACTATGGCTACACCTTC
cdr3_aa: CASSAGQGGNYGYTF

clone_size: -
j_call: TRBJ1-1
d_call: TRBD1
v_call: TRBV20-1
cdr3_nt: TGCAGTGCTAGTATTGGGACAGGGAACACTGAAGCTTTCTTT
cdr3_aa: CSASIGTGNTEAFF

clone_size: -
j_call: TRBJ2-5
d_call: TRBD2
v_call: TRBV7-7
cdr3_nt: TGTGCTAGCAGCTTAGGTCTAGCGGACCAAGAGACCCAGTACTTC
cdr3_aa: CASSLGLADQETQYF

clone_size: -
j_call: TRBJ1-5
d_call: -
v_call: TRBV5-4
cdr3_nt: TGTGCCAGCAGCTCCACAGGGCAGAATCAGCCCCAGCATTTT
cdr3_aa: CASSSTGQNQPQHF

clone_size: few
j_call: TRBJ2-1
d_call: -
v_call: TRBV18
cdr3_nt: TGTGCCAGCTCACCAACCACGAGCTCCTACAATGAGCAGTTCTTC
cdr3_aa: CASSPTTSSYNEQFF

clone_size: -
j_call: TRBJ2-2
d_call: TRBD2
v_call: TRBV10-2
cdr3_nt: TGCGCCAGCAGTGAGTCGACTCTGGGGCTAGCGGGAGCCGGGGAGCTGTTTTTT
cdr3_aa: CASSESTLGLAGAGELFF

clone_size: -
j_call: TRBJ2-1
d_call: -
v_call: TRBV21-1
cdr3_nt: TGTGCCAGCAGCAAATTTTGGACTAGCGGGACTATATACAATGAGCAGTTCTTC
cdr3_aa: CASSKFWTSGTIYNEQFF

clone_size: -
j_call: TRBJ2-3
d_call: TRBD1
v_call: TRBV9
cdr3_nt: TGTGCCAGCAGCGTTGCAGGACAGGGACAGACAGATACGCAGTATTTT
cdr3_aa: CASSVAGQGQTDTQYF

clone_size: -
j_call: TRBJ1-4
d_call: -
v_call: TRBV30
cdr3_nt: TGTGCCTGGAGTGGCCACAGGGAAGGTGAAAAACTGTTTTTT
cdr3_aa: CAWSGHREGEKLFF

clone_size: once
j_call: TRBJ2-1
d_call: -
v_call: TRBV7-2
cdr3_nt: TGTGCCAGCAGCTTGGGAGACCAGAATAAGCAGTTCTTC
cdr3_aa: CASSLGDQNKQFF

clone_size: -
j_call: TRBJ1-4
d_call: -
v_call: TRBV27
cdr3_nt: TGTGCCAGCGGACTTAATGAAAAACTGTTTTTT
cdr3_aa: CASGLNEKLFF

clone_size: -
j_call: TRBJ1-1
d_call: -
v_call: TRBV9
cdr3_nt: TGTGCCAGCAGCGTAGATGGGGGCATGAACACTGAAGCTTTCTTT
cdr3_aa: CASSVDGGMNTEAFF

clone_size: -
j_call: TRBJ1-4
d_call: TRBD1
v_call: TRBV6-4
cdr3_nt: TGTGCCAGCAGAGCGACAGGGGGCTATGAAAAACTGTTTTTT
cdr3_aa: CASRATGGYEKLFF

clone_size: -
j_call: TRBJ2-7
d_call: TRBD2
v_call: TRBV3-1/TRBV3-2
cdr3_nt: TGTGCCAGCAGCCAGGGGGGACTAGCGGGAGATGAGGAGCAGTACTTC
cdr3_aa: CASSQGGLAGDEEQYF

clone_size: -
j_call: TRBJ2-1
d_call: TRBD2
v_call: TRBV2
cdr3_nt: TGTGCCAGCAGTGATACCCGAGCGGGGGGGCTCAATGAGCAGTTCTTC
cdr3_aa: CASSDTRAGGLNEQFF

clone_size: -
j_call: TRBJ2-5
d_call: TRBD2
v_call: TRBV2
cdr3_nt: TGTGCCAGCAGTGAAGCTAGCGGGTCCCCCGTTCCTTACCAAGAGACCCAGTACTTC
cdr3_aa: CASSEASGSPVPYQETQYF

clone_size: -
j_call: TRBJ1-5
d_call: -
v_call: TRBV12-3/TRBV12-4
cdr3_nt: TGTGCCAGCAAGAGAAGCAATCAGCCCCAGCATTTT
cdr3_aa: CASKRSNQPQHF

clone_size: -
j_call: TRBJ2-2
d_call: TRBD1
v_call: TRBV4-1
cdr3_nt: TGCGCCAGTTCGGGACAGGGGTGGACCGGGGAGCTGTTTTTT
cdr3_aa: CASSGQGWTGELFF

clone_size: -
j_call: TRBJ1-2
d_call: TRBD1
v_call: TRBV9
cdr3_nt: TGTGCCAGCAGCGTAGTAGCAGGGGGTTCGGTAGGCTACACCTTC
cdr3_aa: CASSVVAGGSVGYTF

clone_size: -
j_call: TRBJ2-2
d_call: TRBD1
v_call: TRBV7-2
cdr3_nt: TGTGCCAGCACAACCGGGACAGGGAAAACCGGGGAGCTGTTTTTT
cdr3_aa: CASTTGTGKTGELFF

clone_size: -
j_call: TRBJ2-3
d_call: TRBD1
v_call: TRBV30
cdr3_nt: TGTGCCTGGAGTGTAGGACAGGGGGATAGCACAGATACGCAGTATTTT
cdr3_aa: CAWSVGQGDSTDTQYF

clone_size: -
j_call: TRBJ2-1
d_call: TRBD2
v_call: TRBV6-4
cdr3_nt: TGTGCCAGCAGACCGGCTAGCGGTCACGGGAATGAGCAGTTCTTC
cdr3_aa: CASRPASGHGNEQFF

clone_size: -
j_call: TRBJ2-6
d_call: TRBD1
v_call: TRBV7-9
cdr3_nt: TGTGCCAGCAGCGGCCCGGGACAGGGACAATCTGGGGCCAACGTCCTGACTTTC
cdr3_aa: CASSGPGQGQSGANVLTF

clone_size: -
j_call: TRBJ2-7
d_call: -
v_call: TRBV7-2
cdr3_nt: TGTGCCAGCAGCCATCGGACGGGGTCCTACGAGCAGTACTTC
cdr3_aa: CASSHRTGSYEQYF